A selection of T cell receptor beta chains follows, all from one sample in a study of T cell changes during pregnancy in multiple sclerosis. Clones were sequenced by immunoSEQ multiplex PCR, and TCRdb holds only the in-frame ones, with some missing. Found here are about 70,000 clones, around 92% of them singletons; the top ten hold under 3.5%. Specimen: CD8+ T cells from peripheral blood mononuclear cells, collected in the third trimester of pregnancy. All receptors derive from a female donor in good health, enrolled as a control in a pregnancy study. The CDR3 runs from the conserved cysteine through the conserved F or W. D genes are given only for firm matches. Clone size is given for some rows only: seen once, a few or many times, or a class if the clone is expanded.

v_gene	d_gene	j_gene	len	abundance	CDR3nt	CDR3aa
TRBV28	-	TRBJ2-7	14	-	TGTGCCAGCAGCCAGACAGGGATGGGGGGCGAGCAGTACTTC	CASSQTGMGGEQYF
TRBV27	-	TRBJ1-1	15	-	TGTGCCAGCAGCCCAAATAGGGGTATGAACACTGAAGCTTTCTTT	CASSPNRGMNTEAFF
TRBV14	-	TRBJ1-1	17	-	TGTGCCAGCAGCCCCACTTGGGGGGGGCTAGCGAACACTGAAGCTTTCTTT	CASSPTWGGLANTEAFF
TRBV29-1	-	TRBJ1-2	11	-	TGCAGCGTTCCAAAAGGGACAGGCTACACCTTC	CSVPKGTGYTF
TRBV29-1	TRBD1	TRBJ2-7	13	once	TGCAGCGCCGGGGACAGATTTTCCTACGAGCAGTACTTC	CSAGDRFSYEQYF
TRBV19	-	TRBJ1-5	15	once	TGTGCCAGTAGTATAGGAGCTTATAGCAATCAGCCCCAGCATTTT	CASSIGAYSNQPQHF
TRBV19	TRBD1	TRBJ1-2	15	-	TGTGCCAGTAGTGCGGGACAGGGAAGTACCTATGGCTACACCTTC	CASSAGQGSTYGYTF
TRBV9	-	TRBJ1-1	15	-	TGTGCCAGCAGCACCCGACAGGAGATGAACACTGAAGCTTTCTTT	CASSTRQEMNTEAFF
TRBV11-1	-	TRBJ1-1	15	-	TGTGCCAGCAGTTCAGCCGTCGGGGGGCGCACTGAAGCTTTCTTT	CASSSAVGGRTEAFF
TRBV9	-	TRBJ2-7	17	-	TGTGCCAGCAGCGTAGTGAGAGACATAGGGGATGGGAACGAGCAGTACTTC	CASSVVRDIGDGNEQYF
TRBV5-4	-	TRBJ2-7	12	-	TGTGCCAGCAGCTCGGACAGCTACGAGCAGTACTTC	CASSSDSYEQYF
TRBV7-7	TRBD2	TRBJ2-1	18	-	TGTGCCAGCAGCTTAGCGGGACTAGCGGGGGAGTCCTACAATGAGCAGTTCTTC	CASSLAGLAGESYNEQFF
TRBV11-3	-	TRBJ2-1	15	once	TGTGCCAGCAGCTTAGATCGGACTGGGTACAATGAGCAGTTCTTC	CASSLDRTGYNEQFF
TRBV4-3	-	TRBJ1-3	16	-	TGCGCCAGCAGCCAAGACCGACTGGGCTCTGGAAACACCATATATTTT	CASSQDRLGSGNTIYF
TRBV5-6	TRBD1	TRBJ1-5	16	once	TGTGCCAGCAGCCACCACAGGGGTCGGGGCAATCAGCCCCAGCATTTT	CASSHHRGRGNQPQHF
TRBV5-4	TRBD1	TRBJ2-7	16	-	TGTGCCAGCAGCTCACCCGAACAGGACAGGCCCTACGAGCAGTACTTC	CASSSPEQDRPYEQYF
TRBV5-6	-	TRBJ1-1	13	-	TGTGCCAGCAGCTTGGGCAGGGACACTGAAGCTTTCTTT	CASSLGRDTEAFF
TRBV2	TRBD2	TRBJ2-1	15	once	TGTGCCAGCAGTGTGACTAGCGGGGCTTACAATGAGCAGTTCTTC	CASSVTSGAYNEQFF
TRBV5-6	-	TRBJ1-1	14	once	TGTGCCAGCAGCCTCGGGGAGGGGGACACAGAAGCTTTCTTT	CASSLGEGDTEAFF
TRBV19	TRBD2	TRBJ2-7	15	-	TGTGCCAGTAGTATAGCAGCGGGAGCATCTTACGAGCAGTACTTC	CASSIAAGASYEQYF
TRBV5-8	-	TRBJ1-1	15	-	TGTGCCAGCAGGCCAATCGCAACAGGGAACACTGAAGCTTTCTTT	CASRPIATGNTEAFF
TRBV7-9	-	TRBJ2-7	13	few	TGTGCCAGCAGCGCCGGAACAGGGCTCGAGCAGTACTTC	CASSAGTGLEQYF
TRBV5-6	-	TRBJ2-5	16	-	TGTGCCAGCAGCCCGGCCGGGTCCCCCCGCACAGAGACCCAGTACTTC	CASSPAGSPRTETQYF
TRBV30	TRBD2	TRBJ2-1	16	-	TGTGCCTGGAGTGAGGGTTGGCGGGGGTTTTTGTATGAGCAGTTCTTC	CAWSEGWRGFLYEQFF
TRBV4-3	-	TRBJ1-1	18	-	TGCGCCAGCAGCCCCACGACACGATTTCCTGGCACCGCCACTGAAGCTTTCTTT	CASSPTTRFPGTATEAFF
TRBV5-4	TRBD2	TRBJ2-3	17	once	TGTGCCAGCAGCTTAGAATTACTAGCGGGGGCCACAGATACGCAGTATTTT	CASSLELLAGATDTQYF
TRBV6-5	TRBD1	TRBJ1-5	15	-	TGTGCCAGCAGTAGGACAGGGTATAGCAATCAGCCCCAGCATTTT	CASSRTGYSNQPQHF